These T cell receptor beta chains were read from a single sample in a study of cytomegalovirus exposure and HLA in healthy donors. Profiled with immunoSEQ multiplex PCR; TCRdb holds only in-frame clones, not every one. This table has 100,000 to 150,000 clones, roughly 70% appearing once. The sequenced sample was PBMCs. These TCRs come from a man aged 35 to 55 in good health and CMV-seropositive. Each CDR3 is given with its conserved first and last residue. The D gene is left open where the match is weak. Clone size is given for some rows only: seen once, a few or many times, or a class if the clone is expanded.

d_gene: -; j_gene: TRBJ2-7; v_gene: TRBV7-9; abundance: -; len: 12; CDR3nt: TGTGCCAGCAGCCTTCACTGGGAGGAGCAGTACTTC; CDR3aa: CASSLHWEEQYF
d_gene: -; j_gene: TRBJ1-6; v_gene: TRBV1; abundance: -; len: 15; CDR3nt: TGCACCACCCTAACCAGGGGGCGCATTAATTCACCCCTCCACTTT; CDR3aa: CTTLTRGRINSPLHF
d_gene: -; j_gene: TRBJ2-4; v_gene: TRBV6-1; abundance: few; len: 12; CDR3nt: TGTGCCAGCAGTAGGGACACAAACATTCAGTACTTC; CDR3aa: CASSRDTNIQYF
d_gene: TRBD2; j_gene: TRBJ2-1; v_gene: TRBV9; abundance: -; len: 15; CDR3nt: TGTGCCAGCAGCGTAGGTCTAGCGGGGGACGGTGAGCAGTTCTTC; CDR3aa: CASSVGLAGDGEQFF
d_gene: TRBD1; j_gene: TRBJ1-4; v_gene: TRBV29-1; abundance: once; len: 14; CDR3nt: TGCAGCGTTGATATACAGGGGGCAGGGGAAAAACTGTTTTTT; CDR3aa: CSVDIQGAGEKLFF
d_gene: -; j_gene: TRBJ2-5; v_gene: TRBV4-1; abundance: -; len: 14; CDR3nt: TGCGCCAGCAGCCAAGGAGGGGGGGAGGAGACCCAGTACTTC; CDR3aa: CASSQGGGEETQYF
d_gene: TRBD2; j_gene: TRBJ2-1; v_gene: TRBV4-1; abundance: once; len: 19; CDR3nt: TGCGCCAGCAGCCAATACGACCCCCCCCTAGCGGGAGAGTACAATGAGCAGTTCTTC; CDR3aa: CASSQYDPPLAGEYNEQFF
d_gene: TRBD1; j_gene: TRBJ1-2; v_gene: TRBV2; abundance: -; len: 12; CDR3nt: TGTGCCAGCAGAGGACAGGGTTGGGGCTACACCTTC; CDR3aa: CASRGQGWGYTF
d_gene: TRBD1; j_gene: TRBJ2-7; v_gene: TRBV27; abundance: -; len: 17; CDR3nt: TGTGCCAGCGGCCGAATCGGGACAGGGGACTTCTCCTACGAGCAGTACTTC; CDR3aa: CASGRIGTGDFSYEQYF
d_gene: TRBD2; j_gene: TRBJ2-7; v_gene: TRBV11-2; abundance: -; len: 16; CDR3nt: TGTGCCAGCAGCTTAAGGTCTGGCGGGAGATCCTACGAGCAGTACTTC; CDR3aa: CASSLRSGGRSYEQYF
d_gene: -; j_gene: TRBJ2-1; v_gene: TRBV6-1; abundance: -; len: 14; CDR3nt: TGTGCCAGCAGTGAAGTCGGGTCCTACAATGAGCAGTTCTTC; CDR3aa: CASSEVGSYNEQFF
d_gene: -; j_gene: TRBJ1-2; v_gene: TRBV19; abundance: -; len: 15; CDR3nt: TGTGCCAGTAGTATCGGAACCGGACAGCGCAGGGGCTACACCTTC; CDR3aa: CASSIGTGQRRGYTF
d_gene: TRBD1; j_gene: TRBJ2-7; v_gene: TRBV4-1; abundance: -; len: 14; CDR3nt: TGCGCCAGCAGCCGGGACAGGGGGATCTACGAGCAGTACTTC; CDR3aa: CASSRDRGIYEQYF
d_gene: -; j_gene: TRBJ1-6; v_gene: TRBV19; abundance: -; len: 14; CDR3nt: TGTGCCAGTAGCCCGGACAGTTGGAATTCACCCCTCCACTTT; CDR3aa: CASSPDSWNSPLHF
d_gene: -; j_gene: TRBJ2-3; v_gene: TRBV12-5; abundance: -; len: 12; CDR3nt: TGTGCTAGTGGTCCACGGGGAGATACGCAGTATTTT; CDR3aa: CASGPRGDTQYF
d_gene: -; j_gene: TRBJ2-7; v_gene: TRBV27; abundance: -; len: 15; CDR3nt: TGTGCCAGCAGTTTAACCCGACAGAGCTCCTACGAGCAGTACTTC; CDR3aa: CASSLTRQSSYEQYF
d_gene: TRBD2; j_gene: TRBJ2-7; v_gene: TRBV2; abundance: -; len: 16; CDR3nt: TGTGCCAGCAGTGTCGGACTAGCGGGGGGGACCTACGAGCAGTACTTC; CDR3aa: CASSVGLAGGTYEQYF
d_gene: TRBD2; j_gene: TRBJ2-2; v_gene: TRBV5-1; abundance: -; len: 15; CDR3nt: TGCGCCAGCAGGAAAGCGGGAGTGGTGGCCGGGGAGCTGTTTTTT; CDR3aa: CASRKAGVVAGELFF
d_gene: TRBD1; j_gene: TRBJ2-1; v_gene: TRBV19; abundance: -; len: 19; CDR3nt: TGTGCCAGTAGTAGCCCTCTTAAAATCCGGGACAGGCCCTACAATGAGCAGTTCTTC; CDR3aa: CASSSPLKIRDRPYNEQFF
d_gene: TRBD1; j_gene: TRBJ1-2; v_gene: TRBV9; abundance: once; len: 13; CDR3nt: TGTGCCAGCAGCGTAGCTCCGGGACAGGATCACACCTTC; CDR3aa: CASSVAPGQDHTF
d_gene: TRBD1; j_gene: TRBJ2-3; v_gene: TRBV27; abundance: -; len: 15; CDR3nt: TGTGCCAGCAGTTTTCGTGGACAGGGTATAGATACGCAGTATTTT; CDR3aa: CASSFRGQGIDTQYF
d_gene: -; j_gene: TRBJ1-5; v_gene: TRBV10-3; abundance: -; len: 14; CDR3nt: TGTGCCATCAGGGACAGCAATAGCAATCAGCCCCAGCATTTT; CDR3aa: CAIRDSNSNQPQHF
d_gene: TRBD2; j_gene: TRBJ2-1; v_gene: TRBV5-1; abundance: -; len: 17; CDR3nt: TGCGCCAGCAGCTTGGGCGGGTCGGGAGGGGGTTACAATGAGCAGTTCTTC; CDR3aa: CASSLGGSGGGYNEQFF
d_gene: -; j_gene: TRBJ1-5; v_gene: TRBV15; abundance: -; len: 16; CDR3nt: TGTGCCACCAGCAGCCCGAGGCAGGGTGGGAATCAGCCCCAGCATTTT; CDR3aa: CATSSPRQGGNQPQHF
d_gene: -; j_gene: TRBJ1-1; v_gene: TRBV6-5; abundance: -; len: 13; CDR3nt: TGTGCCACCCGGGGGATTTTCAACACTGAAGCTTTCTTT; CDR3aa: CATRGIFNTEAFF
d_gene: -; j_gene: TRBJ2-5; v_gene: TRBV11-2; abundance: -; len: 11; CDR3nt: TGTGCCAGCAGACTACAAGAGACCCAGTACTTC; CDR3aa: CASRLQETQYF
d_gene: -; j_gene: TRBJ1-6; v_gene: TRBV4-2; abundance: few; len: 14; CDR3nt: TGTGCCAGCAGCCAAGGACAATATAATTCACCCCTCCACTTT; CDR3aa: CASSQGQYNSPLHF
d_gene: TRBD1; j_gene: TRBJ1-1; v_gene: TRBV10-2; abundance: once; len: 15; CDR3nt: TGCGCCAGCCTGGACAGGGACAAGGGATGGACTGAAGCTTTCTTT; CDR3aa: CASLDRDKGWTEAFF
d_gene: -; j_gene: TRBJ1-2; v_gene: TRBV5-1; abundance: -; len: 14; CDR3nt: TGCGCCAGCAGACTAACGACAGCTAACTATGGCTACACCTTC; CDR3aa: CASRLTTANYGYTF
d_gene: TRBD1; j_gene: TRBJ1-1; v_gene: TRBV9; abundance: few; len: 14; CDR3nt: TGTGCCAGCAGCTACGGGACAGGGAACACTGAAGCTTTCTTT; CDR3aa: CASSYGTGNTEAFF
d_gene: TRBD2; j_gene: TRBJ2-7; v_gene: TRBV5-1; abundance: few; len: 16; CDR3nt: TGCGCCAGCAGCTCCACTAGCGGGGGCCCTGTCTACGAGCAGTACTTC; CDR3aa: CASSSTSGGPVYEQYF
d_gene: -; j_gene: TRBJ2-7; v_gene: TRBV10-3; abundance: -; len: 12; CDR3nt: TGTGCCATCAGACAGGACAGCTACGAGCAGTACTTC; CDR3aa: CAIRQDSYEQYF
d_gene: -; j_gene: TRBJ1-2; v_gene: TRBV27; abundance: -; len: 12; CDR3nt: TGTGCCAGCAGTGGCCGGGAGGAGGGCTACACCTTC; CDR3aa: CASSGREEGYTF
d_gene: TRBD2; j_gene: TRBJ2-7; v_gene: TRBV6-6; abundance: -; len: 16; CDR3nt: TGTGCCAGCAGTTACAGACTAGCGGGAGAATCATACGAGCAGTACTTC; CDR3aa: CASSYRLAGESYEQYF
d_gene: -; j_gene: TRBJ1-2; v_gene: TRBV2; abundance: -; len: 15; CDR3nt: TGTGCCAGCAGTACTCCTCAGGGTTTTAACTATGGCTACACCTTC; CDR3aa: CASSTPQGFNYGYTF
d_gene: -; j_gene: TRBJ2-2; v_gene: TRBV5-6; abundance: -; len: 18; CDR3nt: TGTGCCAGCAGCTTGGGGTCGGAACCGAGACAGCTCACCGGGGAGCTGTTTTTT; CDR3aa: CASSLGSEPRQLTGELFF
d_gene: -; j_gene: TRBJ1-2; v_gene: TRBV18; abundance: -; len: 13; CDR3nt: TGTGCCAGCTCACCACTAGAGAACTATGGCTACACCTTC; CDR3aa: CASSPLENYGYTF
d_gene: TRBD2; j_gene: TRBJ2-5; v_gene: TRBV6-1; abundance: few; len: 15; CDR3nt: TGTGCCAGCAGTACACTAGCGGGGAGCCAAGAGACCCAGTACTTC; CDR3aa: CASSTLAGSQETQYF
d_gene: TRBD1; j_gene: TRBJ1-2; v_gene: TRBV6-8; abundance: -; len: 14; CDR3nt: TGTGCCAGCAGTTACTTGGACAGGGAAAATGGCTACACCTTC; CDR3aa: CASSYLDRENGYTF
d_gene: TRBD2; j_gene: TRBJ2-1; v_gene: TRBV6-1; abundance: -; len: 19; CDR3nt: TGTGCCAGCAGTGAAGCGCTTCGGGGGACTACCCACTCCTACAATGAGCAGTTCTTC; CDR3aa: CASSEALRGTTHSYNEQFF
d_gene: -; j_gene: TRBJ2-5; v_gene: TRBV5-1; abundance: -; len: 14; CDR3nt: TGCGCCAGCAGCCCGAGTCGGGGAAAAGAGACCCAGTACTTC; CDR3aa: CASSPSRGKETQYF
d_gene: -; j_gene: TRBJ2-6; v_gene: TRBV4-1; abundance: -; len: 18; CDR3nt: TGCGCCAGCAGCCAAGAAGGCAGGGGATTAACTGGGGCCAACGTCCTGACTTTC; CDR3aa: CASSQEGRGLTGANVLTF
d_gene: -; j_gene: TRBJ2-7; v_gene: TRBV28; abundance: -; len: 14; CDR3nt: TGTGCCAGCAGGGACGGGACAGCGGGCTACGAGCAGTACTTC; CDR3aa: CASRDGTAGYEQYF
d_gene: -; j_gene: TRBJ2-5; v_gene: TRBV5-1; abundance: few; len: 15; CDR3nt: TGCGCCAGCAGCTTGTTAGGCGGCCTCCAAGAGACCCAGTACTTC; CDR3aa: CASSLLGGLQETQYF
d_gene: TRBD1; j_gene: TRBJ2-7; v_gene: TRBV27; abundance: -; len: 15; CDR3nt: TGTGCCAGCAGTTCCCCGGGACAGGGCACCTACGAGCAGTACTTC; CDR3aa: CASSSPGQGTYEQYF
d_gene: TRBD1; j_gene: TRBJ2-2; v_gene: TRBV7-6; abundance: -; len: 18; CDR3nt: TGTGCCAGCAGCCCGGGGACAGGGCAACGTACGGTGACCGGGGAGCTGTTTTTT; CDR3aa: CASSPGTGQRTVTGELFF
d_gene: -; j_gene: TRBJ1-1; v_gene: TRBV19; abundance: few; len: 13; CDR3nt: TGTGCCAGTCGTAGGACAACGAACACTGAAGCTTTCTTT; CDR3aa: CASRRTTNTEAFF
d_gene: -; j_gene: TRBJ1-1; v_gene: TRBV6-6; abundance: few; len: 13; CDR3nt: TGTGCCAGCCACGTGGTGGCGAACACTGAAGCTTTCTTT; CDR3aa: CASHVVANTEAFF
d_gene: TRBD2; j_gene: TRBJ2-7; v_gene: TRBV7-2; abundance: -; len: 14; CDR3nt: TGTGCCAGCAGCCTAGGACTAGCGGAGTACGAGCAGTACTTC; CDR3aa: CASSLGLAEYEQYF
d_gene: TRBD2; j_gene: TRBJ2-5; v_gene: TRBV5-1; abundance: few; len: 17; CDR3nt: TGCGCCAGCAGCCGGATGGGACTAGCGGGGGGCGAGGAGACCCAGTACTTC; CDR3aa: CASSRMGLAGGEETQYF